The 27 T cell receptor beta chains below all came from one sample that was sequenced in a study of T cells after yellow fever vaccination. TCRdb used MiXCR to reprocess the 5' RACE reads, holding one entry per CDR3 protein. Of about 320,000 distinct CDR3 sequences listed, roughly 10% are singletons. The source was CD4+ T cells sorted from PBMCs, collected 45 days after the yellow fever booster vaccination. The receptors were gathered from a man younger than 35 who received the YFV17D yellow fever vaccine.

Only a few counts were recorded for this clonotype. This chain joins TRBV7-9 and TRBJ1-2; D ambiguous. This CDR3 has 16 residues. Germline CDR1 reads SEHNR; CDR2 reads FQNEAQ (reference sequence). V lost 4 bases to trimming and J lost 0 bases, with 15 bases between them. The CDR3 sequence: CASSSSRQVSNYGYTF. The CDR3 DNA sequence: TGTGCCAGCAGCTCGAGTCGTCAGGTCTCTAACTATGGCTACACCTTC.

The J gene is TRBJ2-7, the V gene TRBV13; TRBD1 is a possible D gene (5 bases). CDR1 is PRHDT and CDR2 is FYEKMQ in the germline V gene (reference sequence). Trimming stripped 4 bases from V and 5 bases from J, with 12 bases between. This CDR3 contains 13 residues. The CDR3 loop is CASSSGATDEQYF. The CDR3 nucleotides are TGTGCCAGCAGCTCTGGGGCGACCGACGAGCAGTACTTC.

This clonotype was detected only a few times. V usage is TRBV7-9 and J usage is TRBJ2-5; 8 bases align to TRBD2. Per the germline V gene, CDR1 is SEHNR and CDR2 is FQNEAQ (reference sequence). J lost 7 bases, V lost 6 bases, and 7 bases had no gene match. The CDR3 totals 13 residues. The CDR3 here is CASRPSGSGTQYF. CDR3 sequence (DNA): TGTGCCAGCAGACCCAGCGGGAGTGGGACCCAGTACTTC.

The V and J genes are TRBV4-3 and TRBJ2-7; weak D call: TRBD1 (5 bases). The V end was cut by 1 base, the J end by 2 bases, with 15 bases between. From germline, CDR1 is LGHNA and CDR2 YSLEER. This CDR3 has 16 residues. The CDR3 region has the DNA TGCGCCAGCAGCCAAGGGCCCGCAGGGTTCACCTACGAGCAGTACGTC. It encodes CASSQGPAGFTYEQYV.

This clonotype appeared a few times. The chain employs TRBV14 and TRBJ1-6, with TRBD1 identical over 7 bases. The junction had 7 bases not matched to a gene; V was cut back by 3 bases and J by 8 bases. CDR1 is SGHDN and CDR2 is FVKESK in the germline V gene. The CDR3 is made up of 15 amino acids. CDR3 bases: TGTGCCAGCAGCCAGCTAGGGGGCCGGGATTCACCCCTCCACTTT. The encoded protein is CASSQLGGRDSPLHF.

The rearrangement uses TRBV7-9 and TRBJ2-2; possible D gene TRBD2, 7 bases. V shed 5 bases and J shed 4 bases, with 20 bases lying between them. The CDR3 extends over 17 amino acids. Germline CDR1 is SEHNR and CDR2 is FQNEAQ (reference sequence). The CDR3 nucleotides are TGTGCCAGCAGCCCCCCCGGACGGGGGGCGCGCACCGGGGAGCTGTTTTTT. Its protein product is CASSPPGRGARTGELFF.

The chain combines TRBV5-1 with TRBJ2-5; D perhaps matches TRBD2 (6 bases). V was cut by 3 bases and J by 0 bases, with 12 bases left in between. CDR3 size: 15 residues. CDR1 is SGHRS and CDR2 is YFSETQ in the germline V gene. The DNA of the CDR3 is TGCGCCAGCAGCTGGCAGGGAGGAGACCAAGAGACCCAGTACTTC. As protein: CASSWQGGDQETQYF.

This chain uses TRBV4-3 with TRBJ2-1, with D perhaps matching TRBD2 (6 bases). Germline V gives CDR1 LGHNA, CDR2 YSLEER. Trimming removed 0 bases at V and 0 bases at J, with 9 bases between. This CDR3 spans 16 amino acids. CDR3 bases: TGCGCCAGCAGCCAAGACGGGAGTTTCTCCTACAATGAGCAGTTCTTC. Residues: CASSQDGSFSYNEQFF.

The CDR3 region has the DNA TGCAGTGCTACAGGGGGCGGGAACATTCAGTACTTC. This translates into CSATGGGNIQYF. The chain combines TRBV20-1 with TRBJ2-4; 8 bases agree with TRBD1. The CDR3 loop spans 12 amino acids. Germline V gene data show CDR1 as DFQATT and CDR2 as SNEGSKA (reference sequence). V lost 4 bases to trimming and J lost 7 bases; unmatched junction nucleotides: 3.

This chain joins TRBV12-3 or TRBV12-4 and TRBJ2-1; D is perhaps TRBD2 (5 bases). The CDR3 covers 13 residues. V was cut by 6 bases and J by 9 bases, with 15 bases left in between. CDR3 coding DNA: TGTGCCAGCAGACAGAGGGCAATCTTTGAGCAGTTCTTC. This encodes CASRQRAIFEQFF.

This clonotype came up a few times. The CDR3 coding sequence is TGCGCCAGCAGCCATCTTGGGCAAGAGACCCAGTACTTC. As protein: CASSHLGQETQYF. The gene calls are TRBV4-1 and TRBJ2-5; D uncertain. CDR1 is MGHRA, CDR2 YSYEKL, per germline. This CDR3 spans 13 amino acids. Trimming cost V 3 bases and J 2 bases, with 7 bases left between them.

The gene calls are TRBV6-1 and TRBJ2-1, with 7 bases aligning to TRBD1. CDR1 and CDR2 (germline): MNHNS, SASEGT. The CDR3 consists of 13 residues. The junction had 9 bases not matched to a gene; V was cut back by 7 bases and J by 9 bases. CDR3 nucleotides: TGTGCCAGCACCACCGACAGGGCCGGTGAGCAGTTCTTC. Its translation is CASTTDRAGEQFF.

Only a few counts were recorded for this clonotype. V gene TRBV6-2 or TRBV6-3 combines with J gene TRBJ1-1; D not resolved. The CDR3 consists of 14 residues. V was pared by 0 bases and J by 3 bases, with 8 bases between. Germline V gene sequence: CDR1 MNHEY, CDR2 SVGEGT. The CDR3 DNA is TGTGCCAGCAGTTACTCGGGAGGGCACACTGAAGCTTTCTTT. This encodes CASSYSGGHTEAFF.

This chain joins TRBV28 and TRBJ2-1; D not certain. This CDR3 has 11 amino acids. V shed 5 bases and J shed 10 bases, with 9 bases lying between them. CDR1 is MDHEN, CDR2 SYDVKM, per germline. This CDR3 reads CASSKGLEQFF. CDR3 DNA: TGTGCCAGCAGTAAAGGTTTAGAGCAGTTCTTC.

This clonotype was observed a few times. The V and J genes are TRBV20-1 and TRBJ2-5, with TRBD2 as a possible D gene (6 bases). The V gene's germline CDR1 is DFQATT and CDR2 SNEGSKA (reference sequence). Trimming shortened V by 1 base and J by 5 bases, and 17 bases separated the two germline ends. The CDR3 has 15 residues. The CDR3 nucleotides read TGCAGTGCTAGAGGAATTGGCGGGGTGTTTGAGACCCAGTACTTC. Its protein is CSARGIGGVFETQYF.

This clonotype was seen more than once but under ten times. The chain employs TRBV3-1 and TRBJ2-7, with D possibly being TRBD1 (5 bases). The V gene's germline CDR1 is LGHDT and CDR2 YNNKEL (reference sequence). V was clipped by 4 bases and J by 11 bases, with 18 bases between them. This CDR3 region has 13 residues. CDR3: CASSLQGVREKYF. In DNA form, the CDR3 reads TGTGCCAGCAGCCTCCAAGGGGTCCGTGAGAAGTACTTC.

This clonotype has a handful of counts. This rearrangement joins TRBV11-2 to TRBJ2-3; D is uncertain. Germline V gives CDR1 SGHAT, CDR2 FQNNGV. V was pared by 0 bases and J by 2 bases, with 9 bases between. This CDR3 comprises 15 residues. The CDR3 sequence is CASSLDSRSTDTQYF. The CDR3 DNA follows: TGTGCCAGCAGCTTAGATTCCAGGTCCACAGATACGCAGTATTTT.

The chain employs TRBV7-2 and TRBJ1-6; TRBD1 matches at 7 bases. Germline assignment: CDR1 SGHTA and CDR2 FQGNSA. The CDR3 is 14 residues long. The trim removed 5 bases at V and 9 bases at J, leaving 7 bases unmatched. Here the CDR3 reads CASSAGDSASPLHF. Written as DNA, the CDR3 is TGTGCCAGCAGCGCCGGGGACAGTGCTTCACCCCTCCACTTT.

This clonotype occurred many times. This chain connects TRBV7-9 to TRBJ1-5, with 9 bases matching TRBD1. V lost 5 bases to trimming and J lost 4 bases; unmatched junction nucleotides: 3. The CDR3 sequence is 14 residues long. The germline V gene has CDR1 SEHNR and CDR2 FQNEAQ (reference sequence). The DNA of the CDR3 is TGTGCCAGCAGCACACAGGGGGCGAATCAGCCCCAGCATTTT. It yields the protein CASSTQGANQPQHF.

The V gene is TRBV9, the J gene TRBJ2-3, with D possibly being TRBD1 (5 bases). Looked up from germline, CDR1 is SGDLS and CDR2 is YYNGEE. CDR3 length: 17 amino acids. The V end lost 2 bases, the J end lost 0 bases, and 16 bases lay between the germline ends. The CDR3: CASSVMATGASTDTQYF. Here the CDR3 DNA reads TGTGCCAGCAGCGTTATGGCCACAGGTGCTAGCACAGATACGCAGTATTTT. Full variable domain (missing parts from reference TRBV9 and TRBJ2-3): DSGVTQTPKHLITATGQRVTLRCSPRSGDLSVYWYQQSLDQGLQFLIQYYNGEERAKGNILERFSAQQFPDLHSELNLSSLELGDSALYFCASSVMATGASTDTQYFGPGTRLTVL.

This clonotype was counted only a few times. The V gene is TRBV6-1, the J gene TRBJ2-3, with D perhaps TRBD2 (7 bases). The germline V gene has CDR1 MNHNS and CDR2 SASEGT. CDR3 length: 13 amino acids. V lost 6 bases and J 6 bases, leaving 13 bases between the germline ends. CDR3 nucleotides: TGTGCCAGCAGCCGAAGGGGGGGCGATACGCAGTATTTT. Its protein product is CASSRRGGDTQYF.

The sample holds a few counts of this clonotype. The CDR3 loop is CASSNYRGSTDTQYF. The CDR3 bases are TGTGCCAGCTCCAACTACAGGGGCAGCACAGATACGCAGTATTTT. The chain combines TRBV18 with TRBJ2-3; TRBD1 aligns across 7 bases. CDR1 and CDR2 from the germline V gene are KGHSH and LQKENI. Germline trimming cut 6 bases from V and 0 bases from J; bases unmatched to any gene: 6. This CDR3 is built from 15 residues.

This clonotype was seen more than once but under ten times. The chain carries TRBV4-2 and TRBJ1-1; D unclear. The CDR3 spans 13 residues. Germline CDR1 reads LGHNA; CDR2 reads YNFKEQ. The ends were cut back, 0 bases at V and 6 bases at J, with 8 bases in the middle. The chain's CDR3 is CASSQDQYAEAFF. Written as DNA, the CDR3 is TGTGCCAGCAGCCAAGATCAGTATGCTGAAGCTTTCTTT.

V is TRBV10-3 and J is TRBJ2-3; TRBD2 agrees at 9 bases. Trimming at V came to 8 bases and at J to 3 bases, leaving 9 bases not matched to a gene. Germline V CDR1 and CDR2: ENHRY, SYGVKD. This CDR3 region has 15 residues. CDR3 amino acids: CAIGAGTSITDTQYF. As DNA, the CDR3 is TGTGCCATCGGGGCCGGGACTAGCATAACAGATACGCAGTATTTT.

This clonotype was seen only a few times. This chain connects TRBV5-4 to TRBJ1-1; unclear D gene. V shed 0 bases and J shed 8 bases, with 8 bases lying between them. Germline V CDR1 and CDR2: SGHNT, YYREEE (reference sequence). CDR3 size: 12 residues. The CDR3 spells CASSLGNSEAFF. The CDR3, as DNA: TGTGCCAGCAGCTTGGGGAACAGCGAAGCTTTCTTT.

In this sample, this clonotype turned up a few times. CDR3 bases: TGTGCCAGCAGCTTGAGATTCCGGGAACAGTACACAGATACGCAGTATTTT. It encodes CASSLRFREQYTDTQYF. The chain recombines TRBV2 with TRBJ2-3, with a weak D call TRBD2 (5 bases). V lost 6 bases to trimming and J lost 2 bases, with 21 bases between them. The V gene's germline CDR1 is SNHLY and CDR2 FYNNEI. CDR3 length: 17 amino acids.

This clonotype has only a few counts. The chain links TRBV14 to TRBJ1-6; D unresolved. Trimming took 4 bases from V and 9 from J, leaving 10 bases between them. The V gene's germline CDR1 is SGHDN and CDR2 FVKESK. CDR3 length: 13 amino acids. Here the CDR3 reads CASSPARVSPLHF. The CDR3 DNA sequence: TGTGCCAGCAGCCCAGCCCGGGTTTCACCCCTCCACTTT. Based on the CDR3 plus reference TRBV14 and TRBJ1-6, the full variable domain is EAGVTQFPSHSVIEKGQTVTLRCDPISGHDNLYWYRRVMGKEIKFLLHFVKESKQDESGMPNNRFLAERTGGTYSTLKVQPAELEDSGVYFCASSPARVSPLHFGNGTRLTVT.